This T cell receptor beta chain was sequenced for a study of cytomegalovirus exposure and HLA in healthy donors. Study-wide results and limits: The only immune exposure information that was available was CMV serostatus.

The CDR3 consists of 16 residues. The ends were cut back, 6 bases at V and 1 base at J, with 16 bases in the middle. Germline loops: CDR1 SGDLS, CDR2 YYNGEE. This PCR relied on a set of 60 Vbeta primers and 13 Jbeta primers. Profiling relied on immunoSEQ multiplex PCR, and the TCRdb table lists in-frame clones only, not all of them. The repertoire consists of roughly 190,000 clones, with 60% to 80% occurring once and the leading ten covering about 2.9%. As to this clone: Its antigen remains unknown.

The receptor's source is a man aged 40-50 years in good health and CMV-seronegative. Sequenced material: PBMCs. The chain combines TRBV9 with TRBJ2-2; tentatively, D is TRBD1 (5 bases). Here the CDR3 DNA reads TGTGCCAGCACCGGTTTAGGGGCCTTGAACACCGGGGAGCTGTTTTTT. Protein sequence: CASTGLGALNTGELFF.